The 22 T cell receptor beta chains below come from one sample, sequenced in a study of cytomegalovirus exposure and HLA in healthy donors. The PCR employed 60 Vbeta primers together with 13 Jbeta primers. Sequencing was performed with immunoSEQ multiplex PCR; in TCRdb, only in-frame clones are kept and a portion is missing. The data show approximately 250,000 clones, more than 75% seen once. The sample taken for sequencing was PBMCs. These receptors were taken from a girl aged 2 to 9 in good health and CMV-seronegative.

The gene calls are TRBV7-6 and TRBJ2-5; weak D call: TRBD1 (6 bases). Deletions cut 3 bases from V and 4 bases from J, with 12 bases between. The CDR3 consists of 14 residues. Germline CDR1 and CDR2: SGHVS and FNYEAQ. CDR3 sequence reads: CASSLSTGLETQYF. Here the CDR3 DNA reads TGTGCCAGCAGCTTGTCAACAGGGTTAGAGACCCAGTACTTC.

V and J are TRBV27 and TRBJ1-5; 7 nucleotides align to TRBD1. CDR1 is MNHEY and CDR2 is SMNVEV in the germline V gene (reference sequence). V shed 2 bases and J 7 bases; nucleotides not matched to a gene: 8. The CDR3 runs to 15 residues. CDR3 sequence (DNA): TGTGCCAGCAGTTTAAGACGGGGACAGCGGCAGCCCCAGCATTTT. Amino acids: CASSLRRGQRQPQHF.

The sample holds one count of this clone. The V gene is TRBV28, the J gene TRBJ2-1, with a possible D match to TRBD2 (6 bases). The germline V gene has CDR1 MDHEN and CDR2 SYDVKM. This CDR3 has 12 residues. V lost 2 bases to trimming and J lost 7 bases, with 6 bases between them. CDR3 bases: TGTGCCAGCAGTTTAGCGGGAAATGAGCAGTTCTTC. Amino acid sequence: CASSLAGNEQFF.

This chain connects TRBV21-1 to TRBJ1-5; the D call in the table, TRBD1, was not verified against the DNA. TRBV21-1 is listed as a pseudogene. This CDR3 is built from 15 residues. CDR3 residues: CASSKGPGGNQPQHF. The CDR3 DNA reads TGTGCCAGCAGCAAAGGACCAGGGGGCAATCAGCCCCAGCATTTT.

The CDR3 nucleotides are TGTGCCAGCAGCGTAACAGGGACATGGGAGACCCAGTACTTC. Protein: CASSVTGTWETQYF. The genes are TRBV9 and TRBJ2-5; D might be TRBD1 (6 bases). This CDR3 is built from 14 residues. The germline V and J ends were trimmed by 1 base and 5 bases, with 12 bases remaining between them. CDR1 and CDR2 from the germline V gene are SGDLS and YYNGEE.

V is TRBV11-2 and J is TRBJ2-3; D is undetermined. Germline CDR1 reads SGHAT; CDR2 reads FQNNGV. This CDR3 has 14 amino acids. V was shortened by 3 bases and J by 0 bases, with 7 bases between the two germline ends. The CDR3: CASSFIPSTDTQYF. The CDR3 DNA follows: TGTGCCAGCAGCTTTATCCCTAGCACAGATACGCAGTATTTT.

The chain has TRBV5-6 and TRBJ2-7; a weak D match, TRBD2 (6 bases). The CDR3 length is 14 residues. Germline V gives CDR1 SGHDT, CDR2 YYEEEE. The V gene lost 0 bases and the J gene lost 3 bases, with 10 bases spanning the gap. The CDR3 coding sequence is TGTGCCAGCAGCTTGGGACTAGTTAACTACGAGCAGTACTTC. It specifies CASSLGLVNYEQYF.

The chain combines TRBV10-1 with TRBJ2-5, with 8 bases aligning to TRBD2. The germline V gene encodes CDR1 WNHNN and CDR2 SYGVQD (reference sequence). With 2 bases clipped from V and 1 base from J, the junction kept 0 bases outside the gene matches. The length of the CDR3 is 14 residues. This CDR3 reads CASSEREGQETQYF. CDR3 nucleotide sequence: TGCGCCAGCAGTGAGCGGGAGGGCCAAGAGACCCAGTACTTC.

The chain links TRBV7-9 to TRBJ2-2; tentative D call: TRBD1 (6 bases). The germline gives CDR1 SEHNR, CDR2 FQNEAQ (reference sequence). CDR3 length: 16 residues. The V and J ends lost 4 bases and 0 bases respectively, with 12 bases between them. In DNA form, the CDR3 reads TGTGCCAGCAGCTCCTTCCGGACAGCGAACACCGGGGAGCTGTTTTTT. Protein product: CASSSFRTANTGELFF.

The chain has TRBV10-3 and TRBJ2-3, with D possibly matching TRBD2 (6 bases). V shed 8 bases and J shed 1 base, with 13 bases lying between them. This CDR3 comprises 14 residues. The germline gives CDR1 ENHRY, CDR2 SYGVKD. In nucleotides, the CDR3 is TGTGCCATCGCGGGGATAAGCCGCACAGATACGCAGTATTTT. This gives the protein CAIAGISRTDTQYF.

V usage is TRBV4-2 and J usage is TRBJ2-1, with D uncertain. The CDR3 totals 13 residues. The V gene lost 2 bases and the J gene lost 10 bases, with 12 bases spanning the gap. CDR1 and CDR2 from the germline V gene are LGHNA and YNFKEQ. The CDR3 loop is CASSQLRATEQFF. In DNA form, the CDR3 reads TGTGCCAGCAGCCAACTTCGAGCGACGGAGCAGTTCTTC.

DNA for the CDR3: TGTGCCAGCAAGTCGACAGGCCCGAACACTGAAGCTTTCTTT. As protein: CASKSTGPNTEAFF. The chain employs TRBV7-6 and TRBJ1-1; possibly TRBD1 for D (6 bases). CDR1 is SGHVS and CDR2 is FNYEAQ in the germline V gene. V was clipped by 7 bases and J by 1 base, with 13 bases between them. CDR3 size: 14 residues.

This clone was counted a few times. The chain joins TRBV5-1 to TRBJ1-1; the D gene is possibly TRBD1 (6 bases). Germline V lookup: CDR1 SGHRS, CDR2 YFSETQ. This CDR3 has 14 residues. V was shortened by 1 base and J by 1 base, with 8 bases between the two germline ends. The CDR3 spells CASSLLGANTEAFF. The CDR3 DNA sequence: TGCGCCAGCAGCTTGCTGGGGGCGAACACTGAAGCTTTCTTT. The whole variable domain, remainder taken from reference TRBV5-1 and TRBJ1-1, is KAGVTQTPRYLIKTRGQQVTLSCSPISGHRSVSWYQQTPGQGLQFLFEYFSETQRNKGNFPGRFSGRQFSNSRSEMNVSTLELGDSALYLCASSLLGANTEAFFGQGTRLTVV.

The chain employs TRBV2 and TRBJ2-5, with TRBD2 matching 11 bases. Germline V gene data show CDR1 as SNHLY and CDR2 as FYNNEI. The CDR3 is 18 residues long. J gave up 5 bases and V 6 bases, and 17 bases lay outside the gene matches. CDR3 in DNA: TGTGCCAGCAGGCCCCGGGTAGCGGGGGGGCCCGTTGTTGAGACCCAGTACTTC. It is translated as CASRPRVAGGPVVETQYF. Drawing the rest from reference TRBV2 and TRBJ2-5, the complete variable domain is EPEVTQTPSHQVTQMGQEVILRCVPISNHLYFYWYRQILGQKVEFLVSFYNNEISEKSEIFDDQFSVERPDGSNFTLKIRSTKLEDSAMYFCASRPRVAGGPVVETQYFGPGTRLLVL.

The chain joins TRBV6-5 to TRBJ2-7, with TRBD1 as a possible D gene (6 bases). The CDR3 contains 14 residues. V lost 10 bases and J 2 bases, leaving 18 bases between the germline ends. Germline V CDR1 and CDR2: MNHEY, SVGAGI. CDR3 in amino acids: CATKDRDNTYEQYF. In DNA form, the CDR3 reads TGTGCCACGAAAGACCGGGACAACACCTACGAGCAGTACTTC.

The chain uses TRBV27 and TRBJ2-7; 9 bases match TRBD2. The length of the CDR3 is 16 residues. Trimming cost V 0 bases and J 3 bases; bases outside gene matches: 6. The germline CDR1 and CDR2 sequences are MNHEY and SMNVEV (reference sequence). CDR3 region: CASSLSSGGTRYEQYF. Written as DNA, the CDR3 is TGTGCCAGCAGTTTATCTAGCGGGGGCACACGCTACGAGCAGTACTTC.

In this sample, this clone turned up a few times. The chain recombines TRBV5-6 with TRBJ1-1, with TRBD1 as a possible D gene (5 bases). The length of the CDR3 is 15 residues. Germline V lookup: CDR1 SGHDT, CDR2 YYEEEE. V dropped 3 bases and J dropped 5 bases, with 17 bases sitting between them. The CDR3 protein is CASSSGGRGWTEAFF. The CDR3 coding sequence is TGTGCCAGCAGCTCCGGGGGACGGGGGTGGACTGAAGCTTTCTTT.

In DNA form, the CDR3 reads TGTGCCAGCAAAGGTGAGAACAGGGGGCAAAATCAGCCCCAGCATTTT. Translating it yields CASKGENRGQNQPQHF. The chain carries TRBV6-6 and TRBJ1-5; TRBD1 matches 9 bases. The junction had 11 bases not matched to a gene; V was cut back by 7 bases and J by 4 bases. CDR1 MNHNY and CDR2 SVGAGI come from the germline V gene (reference sequence). The CDR3 loop spans 16 amino acids.

This chain links TRBV9 with TRBJ2-7; 9 bases are shared with TRBD2. CDR1 SGDLS and CDR2 YYNGEE come from the germline V gene. This CDR3 is built from 15 residues. J was trimmed by 4 bases and V by 0 bases; bases with no gene match: 5. This CDR3 is CASSVGLAANYEQYF. The CDR3 DNA reads TGTGCCAGCAGCGTAGGACTAGCGGCGAATTACGAGCAGTACTTC. The complete variable domain, with remaining parts taken from reference TRBV9 and TRBJ2-7, reads DSGVTQTPKHLITATGQRVTLRCSPRSGDLSVYWYQQSLDQGLQFLIQYYNGEERAKGNILERFSAQQFPDLHSELNLSSLELGDSALYFCASSVGLAANYEQYFGPGTRLTVT.

V gene TRBV1 combines with J gene TRBJ2-7; the tabulated D call, TRBD2, remains unverified against the DNA. TRBV1 is a documented pseudogene. CDR3 size: 16 residues. CDR3 sequence: CTSSRGLLTFVHEQYF. Here the CDR3 DNA reads TGCACCAGCAGCAGGGGACTCCTTACCTTTGTCCACGAGCAGTACTTC.

The V gene is TRBV5-1, the J gene TRBJ2-7; TRBD2 matches 7 bases. The CDR3 contains 15 residues. Germline V lookup: CDR1 SGHRS, CDR2 YFSETQ. The junction had 7 bases not matched to a gene; V was cut back by 0 bases and J by 4 bases. CDR3 DNA sequence: TGCGCCAGCAGCTTGGCCCCGGGAGGAGGTTACGAGCAGTACTTC. Its translation: CASSLAPGGGYEQYF.

V and J are TRBV5-1 and TRBJ2-3, with 8 bases aligning to TRBD2. V trimming: 2 bases; J trimming: 2 bases; junction bases outside the gene matches: 4. The CDR3 consists of 15 residues. CDR1 is SGHRS, CDR2 YFSETQ, per germline. CDR3 bases: TGCGCCAGCAGCTTTTACGGGGGGGACACAGATACGCAGTATTTT. Translating it yields CASSFYGGDTDTQYF.